Below are 26 T cell receptor beta chains sequenced from a single sample in a study of molecular identifiers for immune sequencing clone quantification. In TCRdb, the PCR reads were re-called with MiXCR into one record per CDR3 protein. The sample consists of about 320,000 distinct CDR3 sequences, 20% to 25% of them appearing once. The specimen was naive CD8+ T cells from blood, with Jurkat cell RNA spiked in. Subset here: FACS-sorted CD8+CD4-CCR7+CD45RA+ naive T cells. These receptor sequences come from a human donor in good health. Some libraries in this study had Jurkat cell RNA spiked in.

In its sample, this clonotype was seen many times. The chain has TRBV4-1 and TRBJ1-5, with D unclear. Germline V gene lookup returns CDR1 MGHRA and CDR2 YSYEKL. The CDR3 covers 14 residues. The germline V and J ends were trimmed by 5 bases and 5 bases, with 13 bases remaining between them. CDR3 DNA: TGCGCCAGCAGCGGGTCCGGGGAGGATCAGCCCCAGCATTTT. Translating it yields CASSGSGEDQPQHF.

This clonotype was detected ten times or more. In DNA, the CDR3 is TGTGCCAGCAGCGATAAGAACACCGGGGAGCTGTTTTTT. Its translation: CASSDKNTGELFF. The chain employs TRBV5-4 and TRBJ2-2, with D hard to call. This CDR3 has 13 residues. The germline V gene encodes CDR1 SGHNT and CDR2 YYREEE (reference sequence). V lost 4 bases to trimming and J lost 1 base, with 5 bases between them. Variable domain in full (rest from reference TRBV5-4 and TRBJ2-2): ETGVTQSPTHLIKTRGQQVTLRCSSQSGHNTVSWYQQALGQGPQFIFQYYREEENGRGNFPPRFSGLQFPNYSSELNVNALELDDSALYLCASSDKNTGELFFGEGSRLTVL.

This clonotype was seen many times. This chain joins TRBV9 and TRBJ1-4, with TRBD1 identical over 7 bases. V trimming: 4 bases; J trimming: 7 bases; junction bases outside the gene matches: 4. Germline CDR1 and CDR2: SGDLS and YYNGEE. The CDR3 loop spans 13 amino acids. CDR3 loop: CASSPWTGEKLFF. The CDR3 DNA sequence: TGTGCCAGCAGCCCGTGGACAGGTGAAAAACTGTTTTTT.

In its sample, this clonotype was seen many times. The chain uses TRBV5-6 and TRBJ2-6; D call uncertain. The CDR3 is made up of 18 amino acids. The V end lost 5 bases, the J end lost 0 bases, and 18 bases lay between the germline ends. Germline V lookup: CDR1 SGHDT, CDR2 YYEEEE. As DNA, the CDR3 is TGTGCCAGCAGGTTCATTAGGGCCCCCCTCTCTGGGGCCAACGTCCTGACTTTC. Translating gives CASRFIRAPLSGANVLTF.

This clonotype was counted a few times. The rearrangement joins TRBV27 to TRBJ2-3, with 11 bases identical to TRBD2. Germline trimming cut 8 bases from V and 4 bases from J; bases unmatched to any gene: 5. The CDR3 is made up of 14 amino acids. Germline CDR1 reads MNHEY; CDR2 reads SMNVEV (reference sequence). The CDR3 DNA reads TGTGCCAGCCCGGGACTAGCGGTTTCAGATACGCAGTATTTT. It translates to CASPGLAVSDTQYF.

This clonotype showed up many times. This sequence joins TRBV6-5 and TRBJ1-6, with D perhaps TRBD1 (6 bases). Germline-derived CDR1 and CDR2 are MNHEY and SVGAGI. V was shortened by 2 bases and J by 7 bases, with 12 bases between the two germline ends. CDR3 length: 15 amino acids. CDR3 DNA sequence: TGTGCCAGCAGTTACCTCCTGCAGGGGAATTCACCCCTCCACTTT. Protein product: CASSYLLQGNSPLHF.

J is TRBJ2-7 and V is TRBV5-1; D perhaps matches TRBD1 (6 bases). CDR1 SGHRS and CDR2 YFSETQ come from the germline V gene. The CDR3 totals 14 residues. Trimming took 2 bases from V and 3 from J, leaving 12 bases between them. CDR3 in amino acids: CASSFSTGNYEQYF. CDR3 sequence (DNA): TGCGCCAGCAGCTTCTCAACAGGGAACTACGAGCAGTACTTC.

This clonotype was recorded at least ten times. This chain links TRBV7-9 with TRBJ2-2; TRBD2 matches at 12 bases. J gave up 4 bases and V 6 bases, and 12 bases lay outside the gene matches. The CDR3 spans 18 residues. CDR1 SEHNR and CDR2 FQNEAQ come from the germline V gene (reference sequence). DNA of the CDR3: TGTGCCAGCAGACTTCCGACTAGCGGGGGACCGGGCACCGGGGAGCTGTTTTTT. Translation gives CASRLPTSGGPGTGELFF.

In the case of this clonotype: A junction boundary mismatches the germline segment, possibly from a read error. The J gene is TRBJ2-7, the V gene TRBV28; TRBD2 agrees at 9 bases. This CDR3 region has 16 residues. Germline CDR1 is MDHEN and CDR2 is SYDVKM. The CDR3 DNA reads TGTGCCAGCAGTTTACGGGCACTAGCGGGTTCCTACGGGCAGTACTTC. Translating it yields CASSLRALAGSYGQYF.

There are many counts of this clonotype. Here the CDR3 reads CASSSRGRGETQYF. For the CDR3, the DNA is TGCGCCAGCAGCTCAAGGGGGCGCGGGGAGACCCAGTACTTC. V is TRBV5-1 and J is TRBJ2-5, with TRBD1 identical over 7 bases. This CDR3 has 14 residues. The J segment lost 5 bases and the V segment lost 3 bases, leaving 7 bases of the junction unmatched. Germline CDR1 and CDR2: SGHRS and YFSETQ.

V usage is TRBV27 and J usage is TRBJ2-7; weak D call: TRBD1 (5 bases). Germline V gene data show CDR1 as MNHEY and CDR2 as SMNVEV (reference sequence). Trimming took off 9 bases at V and 4 bases at J, with 13 bases between the two ends. CDR3 length equals 12 residues. The CDR3 sequence is CASGAAPYEQYF. As DNA, the CDR3 is TGTGCCAGTGGGGCCGCCCCTTACGAGCAGTACTTC.

This clonotype was counted at least ten times. This rearrangement joins TRBV7-2 to TRBJ1-1; TRBD1 might be the D (6 bases). Germline V lookup: CDR1 SGHTA, CDR2 FQGNSA. The V end was cut by 3 bases, the J end by 5 bases, with 10 bases between. There are 13 residues in the CDR3. The CDR3 here is CASSFLGATEAFF. Here the CDR3 DNA reads TGTGCCAGCAGCTTTCTGGGGGCGACTGAAGCTTTCTTT.

This clonotype was counted many times. The chain has TRBV7-8 and TRBJ1-4; 8 nucleotides match TRBD1. The V gene end was trimmed by 6 bases and the J gene end by 7 bases; junction bases not matched to a gene: 4. In germline, CDR1 is SGHVS, CDR2 FQNEAQ. The CDR3 contains 13 residues. The CDR3 nucleotides are TGTGCCAGCAGGACAGGGGCGGGTGAAAAACTGTTTTTT. As protein: CASRTGAGEKLFF.

This clonotype came up many times. The rearrangement links TRBV5-1 to TRBJ1-1, with TRBD1 matching over 8 bases. This CDR3 is built from 15 residues. V was pared by 4 bases and J by 0 bases, with 5 bases of the junction left unmatched. CDR1 and CDR2 from the germline V gene are SGHRS and YFSETQ. The CDR3 sequence: CASSERTGMNTEAFF. The CDR3 coding sequence is TGCGCCAGCAGCGAAAGGACAGGGATGAACACTGAAGCTTTCTTT.

This clonotype turned up a few times. The chain combines TRBV27 with TRBJ1-1; D possibly corresponds to TRBD1 (6 bases). The CDR3 totals 18 residues. CDR1 is MNHEY and CDR2 is SMNVEV in the germline V gene (reference sequence). Trimming removed 5 bases from V and 7 bases from J, with 29 bases in between. The CDR3 DNA follows: TGTGCCAGCAGTACCCACCCTGCTCGACAGGACCACGGGAATGAAGCTTTCTTT. This translates into CASSTHPARQDHGNEAFF.

To note about this clonotype: Since a much larger clone is just one base distant, this may be a read error. The chain is built from TRBV27 and TRBJ2-7; 8 bases are a match to TRBD1. Matching the DNA end better, TRBJ2-1 makes the J call doubtful. The V gene's germline CDR1 is MNHEY and CDR2 SMNVEV (reference sequence). This CDR3 has 14 amino acids. This chain's CDR3 is CASSLSTAGGEQFF. The DNA for the CDR3 is TGTGCCAGCAGTTTATCGACAGCAGGGGGCGAGCAGTTCTTC.

The chain employs TRBV27 and TRBJ1-2, with 9 bases aligning to TRBD1. The germline V gene has CDR1 MNHEY and CDR2 SMNVEV (reference sequence). CDR3 length: 13 residues. Trimming removed 8 bases from V and 8 bases from J; junction bases left unmatched: 9. CDR3 bases: TGTGCCAGCGGTGCACAGGGGGCGCGGGGCTACACCTTC. As protein: CASGAQGARGYTF.

This clonotype was observed many times. The chain links TRBV4-1 to TRBJ1-3; D ambiguous. CDR1 is MGHRA and CDR2 is YSYEKL in the germline V gene. This CDR3 spans 15 amino acids. The V gene lost 2 bases and the J gene lost 0 bases, with 8 bases spanning the gap. The CDR3 reads CASSQTDYSGNTIYF. DNA of the CDR3: TGCGCCAGCAGCCAAACAGATTACTCTGGAAACACCATATATTTT.

This clonotype was counted ten times or more. This chain uses TRBV7-6 with TRBJ2-5; D not certain. Trimming left V 7 bases short and J 5 bases short, with 14 bases between. Per the germline V gene, CDR1 is SGHVS and CDR2 is FNYEAQ. This CDR3 has 13 amino acids. The CDR3 protein is CASKSLTVETQYF. The DNA of the CDR3 is TGTGCCAGCAAAAGTCTTACGGTCGAGACCCAGTACTTC.

Worth noting for this clonotype: A junction boundary mismatches the germline segment, possibly from a read error. The genes are TRBV5-6 and TRBJ1-4; D uncertain. CDR1 is SGHDT, CDR2 YYEEEE, per germline. The CDR3 has 14 amino acids. The CDR3 spells CASSLLPSDEKLFF. The CDR3 DNA reads as TGTGCCAGCAGCTTACTGCCCAGTGATGAAAAACTGTTCTTT.

This clonotype was detected ten times or more. The chain combines TRBV4-3 with TRBJ2-1, with 9 bases aligning to TRBD2. This CDR3 spans 14 amino acids. V lost 0 bases to trimming and J lost 6 bases; unmatched junction nucleotides: 0. Germline lookup yields CDR1 LGHNA and CDR2 YSLEER. The chain's CDR3 is CASSQDSGGNEQFF. The CDR3 DNA reads as TGCGCCAGCAGCCAAGATAGCGGGGGCAATGAGCAGTTCTTC.

This clonotype was picked up many times. This chain joins TRBV14 and TRBJ1-1; D may be TRBD1 (5 bases). V was clipped by 4 bases and J by 2 bases, with 17 bases between them. The CDR3 length is 16 residues. Germline CDR1 reads SGHDN; CDR2 reads FVKESK. CDR3: CASSLYSGRVNTEAFF. The CDR3, as DNA: TGTGCCAGCAGCCTATATTCGGGACGAGTCAACACTGAAGCTTTCTTT.

The table lists this clonotype with a few counts. The genes are TRBV6-2 or TRBV6-3 and TRBJ2-7; D is uncertain. There are 14 residues in the CDR3. The V end was cut by 0 bases, the J end by 2 bases, with 8 bases between. The germline CDR1 and CDR2 sequences are MNHEY and SVGEGT. DNA for the CDR3: TGTGCCAGCAGTTACTCCACACGGACCTACGAGCAGTACTTC. Translation gives CASSYSTRTYEQYF.

This clonotype occurred a few times. Just one base apart from a much larger clone, this may be a read error. The chain carries TRBV5-1 and TRBJ1-1; the match to TRBD1 covers 9 bases. Germline V lookup: CDR1 SGHRS, CDR2 YFSETQ. V gave up 4 bases and J gave up 5 bases; unmatched junction bases: 6. The CDR3 loop spans 14 amino acids. CDR3 amino acids: CASSVGQGPTEAFF. The CDR3 nucleotides are TGCGCCAGCAGCGTGGGACAGGGACCGACTGAAGCTTTCTTT.

This clonotype was recorded only once. This may stem from a read error, because a much larger clone lies one nucleotide away. The chain employs TRBV7-2 and TRBJ2-5; possible D gene TRBD2, 7 bases. This CDR3 contains 16 residues. The V and J ends lost 6 bases and 2 bases respectively, with 19 bases between them. Germline values: CDR1 SGHTA, CDR2 FQGNSA. CDR3 residues: CASSSHRGGWQETQYF. As DNA, the CDR3 is TGTGCCAGCAGTTCCCATAGGGGGGGATGGCAAGAGACCCAGTACTTC.

This chain links TRBV4-1 with TRBJ2-1; D might be TRBD2 (5 bases). The CDR3 extends over 16 amino acids. Trimming took 3 bases from V and 5 from J, leaving 17 bases between them. Germline lookup yields CDR1 MGHRA and CDR2 YSYEKL. CDR3 nucleotide sequence: TGCGCCAGCAGCCACGGTACTTGCGGAGGTCACAATGAGCAGTTCTTC. It yields the protein CASSHGTCGGHNEQFF.